These T cell receptor beta chains were read from a single sample in a study of cytotoxic CD8 clonotypes in ibrutinib-treated CLL. Clones were read by immunoSEQ multiplex PCR, and TCRdb kept only the in-frame ones, dropping some. The sample consists of under 200,000 clones, under 85% of them appearing once. The sample consisted of PBMCs, taken after 24 months of ibrutinib treatment. The receptors come from a human donor with chronic lymphocytic leukemia. Both conserved end residues are part of each CDR3. The order of the fields is V gene, J gene, D gene, CDR3 protein. The D gene is left open where the match is weak.

v_gene: TRBV29-1
j_gene: TRBJ2-2
d_gene: -
CDR3aa: CSGAGVSGELFF

v_gene: TRBV19
j_gene: TRBJ2-5
d_gene: -
CDR3aa: CASTTGQGVKTQYF

v_gene: TRBV4-3
j_gene: TRBJ1-2
d_gene: -
CDR3aa: CASSQGDIREGGYTF

v_gene: TRBV5-8
j_gene: TRBJ1-1
d_gene: -
CDR3aa: CASSSRLNTEAFF

v_gene: TRBV6-5
j_gene: TRBJ2-3
d_gene: -
CDR3aa: CASRVPSLGTQYF

v_gene: TRBV25-1
j_gene: TRBJ2-3
d_gene: -
CDR3aa: CASIAAGADTQYF

v_gene: TRBV5-6
j_gene: TRBJ1-1
d_gene: -
CDR3aa: CASSLRGTTGTEAFF

v_gene: TRBV19
j_gene: TRBJ1-5
d_gene: TRBD1
CDR3aa: CASASGGGSNQPQHF

v_gene: TRBV7-9
j_gene: TRBJ1-5
d_gene: -
CDR3aa: CASSSEQGRGNQPQHF

v_gene: TRBV4-2
j_gene: TRBJ2-7
d_gene: TRBD2
CDR3aa: CASSRLGGVEQYF

v_gene: TRBV7-2
j_gene: TRBJ1-4
d_gene: -
CDR3aa: CASSFIGGTGTNEKLFF

v_gene: TRBV7-2
j_gene: TRBJ1-6
d_gene: -
CDR3aa: CASSLEGGLSYNSPLHF

v_gene: TRBV4-1
j_gene: TRBJ2-2
d_gene: -
CDR3aa: CASSGGAGELFF

v_gene: TRBV5-1
j_gene: TRBJ2-1
d_gene: TRBD2
CDR3aa: CASSRRTSGQVEQFF

v_gene: TRBV6-1
j_gene: TRBJ2-5
d_gene: -
CDR3aa: CASSSLETQYF

v_gene: TRBV30
j_gene: TRBJ1-2
d_gene: -
CDR3aa: CAWSVGLYNYGYTF

v_gene: TRBV6-5
j_gene: TRBJ2-7
d_gene: -
CDR3aa: CASSFSTGSYEQYF

v_gene: TRBV11-2
j_gene: TRBJ1-5
d_gene: TRBD1
CDR3aa: CASSKGSTGTNQPQHF

v_gene: TRBV6-5
j_gene: TRBJ2-2
d_gene: TRBD1
CDR3aa: CASRDPGGVGELFF

v_gene: TRBV27
j_gene: TRBJ2-2
d_gene: TRBD2
CDR3aa: CASSPLTSGNTGELFF

v_gene: TRBV5-1
j_gene: TRBJ2-3
d_gene: TRBD2
CDR3aa: CASRLAGRSTDTQYF

v_gene: TRBV7-8
j_gene: TRBJ2-2
d_gene: -
CDR3aa: CASSLEPVRSPGAIAGELFF

v_gene: TRBV5-5
j_gene: TRBJ1-6
d_gene: -
CDR3aa: CASMGLALHF

v_gene: TRBV4-1
j_gene: TRBJ1-5
d_gene: TRBD1
CDR3aa: CASSQGVTGLQPQHF

v_gene: TRBV28
j_gene: TRBJ1-2
d_gene: TRBD1
CDR3aa: CASSWTGKVTNYGYTF

v_gene: TRBV6-1
j_gene: TRBJ1-5
d_gene: -
CDR3aa: CASTTIGAQPQHF

v_gene: TRBV28
j_gene: TRBJ1-2
d_gene: -
CDR3aa: CASSLGAGGEGYTF

v_gene: TRBV7-9
j_gene: TRBJ2-7
d_gene: -
CDR3aa: CASSPALSYEQYF

v_gene: TRBV4-2
j_gene: TRBJ1-1
d_gene: -
CDR3aa: CASSQGVLGTEAFF

v_gene: TRBV7-9
j_gene: TRBJ2-5
d_gene: -
CDR3aa: CASSVQTGVGETQYF

v_gene: TRBV25-1
j_gene: TRBJ1-2
d_gene: -
CDR3aa: CASRGQGLLDGYTF

v_gene: TRBV7-2
j_gene: TRBJ1-5
d_gene: -
CDR3aa: CASSPAPLGDQPQHF

v_gene: TRBV28
j_gene: TRBJ2-7
d_gene: TRBD2
CDR3aa: CASSSPGTRNYEQYF

v_gene: TRBV11-2
j_gene: TRBJ2-1
d_gene: TRBD1
CDR3aa: CASSPMSGGSNEQFF

v_gene: TRBV7-3
j_gene: TRBJ2-3
d_gene: -
CDR3aa: CASSLQAEHRTDTQYF

v_gene: TRBV7-9
j_gene: TRBJ2-7
d_gene: -
CDR3aa: CASRETGLSYEQYF

v_gene: TRBV14
j_gene: TRBJ1-4
d_gene: -
CDR3aa: CASSQQGLTNEKLFF

v_gene: TRBV6-5
j_gene: TRBJ1-4
d_gene: -
CDR3aa: CASRTGNEKLFF

v_gene: TRBV2
j_gene: TRBJ2-3
d_gene: TRBD1
CDR3aa: CASSRDRGTDTQYF

v_gene: TRBV2
j_gene: TRBJ1-3
d_gene: -
CDR3aa: CATTGIGAATGNTIYF

v_gene: TRBV7-9
j_gene: TRBJ2-3
d_gene: -
CDR3aa: CASSFIKRRTDTQYF

v_gene: TRBV5-8
j_gene: TRBJ2-3
d_gene: -
CDR3aa: CASPGHPGATDTQYF

v_gene: TRBV6-5
j_gene: TRBJ1-2
d_gene: TRBD1
CDR3aa: CASSYSRGGNYGYTF

v_gene: TRBV5-6
j_gene: TRBJ1-2
d_gene: -
CDR3aa: CASSLVASRSYGYTF

v_gene: TRBV7-9
j_gene: TRBJ1-1
d_gene: -
CDR3aa: CASSYWAMNTEAFF

v_gene: TRBV6-4
j_gene: TRBJ1-2
d_gene: -
CDR3aa: CASSDSPREGYTF

v_gene: TRBV14
j_gene: TRBJ2-7
d_gene: -
CDR3aa: CASSRRLATYEQYF

v_gene: TRBV7-9
j_gene: TRBJ1-4
d_gene: TRBD1
CDR3aa: CASSPDRGDEKLFF

v_gene: TRBV9
j_gene: TRBJ2-3
d_gene: -
CDR3aa: CASSVVPSLLDTQYF

v_gene: TRBV2
j_gene: TRBJ1-1
d_gene: TRBD1
CDR3aa: CASGDRNFFTEAFF

v_gene: TRBV6-5
j_gene: TRBJ2-7
d_gene: TRBD1
CDR3aa: CASSRTGFYEQYF

v_gene: TRBV7-2
j_gene: TRBJ2-7
d_gene: TRBD2
CDR3aa: CASSLAGGYEQYF

v_gene: TRBV6-1
j_gene: TRBJ1-1
d_gene: TRBD1
CDR3aa: CASSGRDRGTEAFF

v_gene: TRBV21-1
j_gene: TRBJ1-5
d_gene: -
CDR3aa: CASSIRTANQPQHF

v_gene: TRBV18
j_gene: TRBJ1-3
d_gene: -
CDR3aa: CASSPDVYSGNTIYF

v_gene: TRBV11-1
j_gene: TRBJ1-2
d_gene: -
CDR3aa: CASSFWGDYGYTF